Presented here are 16 T cell receptor beta chains from one specimen sequenced in a study of T cell responses to AZD1222 COVID-19 vaccine. The method was immunoSEQ multiplex PCR; TCRdb's version includes in-frame clones alone and lacks a portion of them. The table includes around 170,000 clones, approximately 91% detected once. The specimen comprised peripheral blood, sampled on day 0 of AZD1222 vaccination. These TCRs come from an adult in good health.

This clone occurred a few times. This chain connects TRBV11-2 to TRBJ2-2, with D uncertain. Germline loops: CDR1 SGHAT, CDR2 FQNNGV. Deletions cut 3 bases from V and 0 bases from J, with 8 bases between. CDR3 size: 15 residues. The CDR3 nucleotides are TGTGCCAGCAGCTTTCTATTAACGAACACCGGGGAGCTGTTTTTT. It specifies CASSFLLTNTGELFF.

The V call is TRBV13, the J call TRBJ1-1; D is undetermined. This CDR3 has 12 amino acids. Germline CDR1 reads PRHDT; CDR2 reads FYEKMQ (reference sequence). V was clipped by 5 bases and J by 8 bases, with 12 bases between them. The CDR3 spells CASSLRGGEAFF. CDR3 coding DNA: TGTGCCAGCAGCCTCCGCGGCGGCGAAGCTTTCTTT. Filled out from reference TRBV13 and TRBJ1-1, the complete variable domain reads AAGVIQSPRHLIKEKRETATLKCYPIPRHDTVYWYQQGPGQDPQFLISFYEKMQSDKGSIPDRFSAQQFSDYHSELNMSSLELGDSALYFCASSLRGGEAFFGQGTRLTVV.

The rearrangement uses TRBV7-2 and TRBJ2-7; a weak D match, TRBD2 (6 bases). Germline lookup yields CDR1 SGHTA and CDR2 FQGNSA. The CDR3 covers 14 residues. Trimming stripped 4 bases from V and 0 bases from J, with 10 bases between. DNA for the CDR3: TGTGCCAGCAGCTCCCTGACTAGCTCCTACGAGCAGTACTTC. Its protein is CASSSLTSSYEQYF.

The chain uses TRBV15 and TRBJ2-7, with TRBD2 identical over 8 bases. Germline assignment: CDR1 LNHNV and CDR2 YYDKDF (reference sequence). The CDR3 loop spans 16 amino acids. After removal of 3 bases from V and 0 bases from J, the junction contained 7 bases not matched to a gene. CDR3 sequence (DNA): TGTGCCACCAGCAGGGGGGCGGGGGGATACTCCTACGAGCAGTACTTC. This codes for CATSRGAGGYSYEQYF. The full variable domain, in which reference TRBV15 and TRBJ2-7 provide the parts outside the CDR3, is DAMVIQNPRYQVTQFGKPVTLSCSQTLNHNVMYWYQQKSSQAPKLLFHYYDKDFNNEADTPDNFQSRRPNTSFCFLDIRSPGLGDTAMYLCATSRGAGGYSYEQYFGPGTRLTVT.

The J gene is TRBJ1-2, the V gene TRBV28; 8 nucleotides line up with TRBD1. CDR3 size: 14 residues. After removal of 6 bases from V and 8 bases from J, the junction contained 11 bases not matched to a gene. The germline V gene has CDR1 MDHEN and CDR2 SYDVKM. The CDR3: CASRRQGQAGGYTF. The CDR3 DNA follows: TGTGCCAGCAGGCGCCAGGGACAGGCGGGAGGCTACACCTTC.

This chain uses TRBV29-1 with TRBJ2-3; 9 nucleotides align to TRBD1. With V trimmed by 2 bases and J by 5 bases, 2 bases remained unmatched. Germline CDR1 is SQVTM and CDR2 is ANQGSEA. The CDR3 length is 13 residues. DNA of the CDR3: TGCAGCGTTGAAACAGGGGGCAGAGATACGCAGTATTTT. It specifies CSVETGGRDTQYF.

The chain joins TRBV6-6 to TRBJ1-5, with D perhaps matching TRBD1 (5 bases). The CDR3 spans 13 residues. V lost 2 bases, J lost 7 bases, and 9 bases lay in between. Germline V lookup: CDR1 MNHNY, CDR2 SVGAGI (reference sequence). CDR3 sequence: CASSYDSRQPQHF. The CDR3 nucleotides are TGTGCCAGCAGTTACGACAGTCGCCAGCCCCAGCATTTT.

The J gene is TRBJ1-1, the V gene TRBV11-3; 12 nucleotides line up with TRBD1. This CDR3 contains 17 residues. Trimming cost V 0 bases and J 4 bases; bases outside gene matches: 6. CDR1 SGHNT and CDR2 YENEEA come from the germline V gene. The CDR3 spells CASSLEGTGGPGTEAFF. CDR3 DNA sequence: TGTGCCAGCAGCTTAGAGGGGACAGGGGGCCCGGGCACTGAAGCTTTCTTT.

The chain combines TRBV15 with TRBJ1-2; perhaps TRBD1 as D (5 bases). The germline V gene encodes CDR1 LNHNV and CDR2 YYDKDF (reference sequence). Deletions cut 1 base from V and 6 bases from J, with 15 bases between. The CDR3 is made up of 15 amino acids. The CDR3 nucleotides read TGTGCCACCAGCAGAGGATCTTTTACCAGGGATGGCTACACCTTC. Translated: CATSRGSFTRDGYTF.

The V gene is TRBV27, the J gene TRBJ2-7; D possibly corresponds to TRBD1 (6 bases). This CDR3 comprises 13 residues. Trimming pared 0 bases from V and 6 bases from J, leaving 9 bases between. Germline CDR1 and CDR2: MNHEY and SMNVEV (reference sequence). The DNA of the CDR3 is TGTGCCAGCAGTTTATCGCGGACAGTCGAGCAGTACTTC. Its translation is CASSLSRTVEQYF.

V usage is TRBV7-9 and J usage is TRBJ2-7; 11 bases are a match to TRBD1. CDR3 length: 15 residues. Trimming took 5 bases from V and 4 from J; bases not matched to a gene: 7. Per the germline V gene, CDR1 is SEHNR and CDR2 is FQNEAQ (reference sequence). The CDR3 bases are TGTGCCAGCAGCGGAAACCGGGACAGGGGGTACGAGCAGTACTTC. Its translation: CASSGNRDRGYEQYF. The full variable domain, its missing parts supplied by reference TRBV7-9 and TRBJ2-7, is DTGVSQNPRHKITKRGQNVTFRCDPISEHNRLYWYRQTLGQGPEFLTYFQNEAQLEKSRLLSDRFSAERPKGSFSTLEIQRTEQGDSAMYLCASSGNRDRGYEQYFGPGTRLTVT.

The chain has TRBV10-3 and TRBJ2-7; no clear D. The length of the CDR3 is 12 residues. CDR1 is ENHRY, CDR2 SYGVKD, per germline. V was clipped by 0 bases and J by 1 base, with 1 base between them. Here the CDR3 DNA reads TGTGCCATCAGTGAGTCTTCCTACGAGCAGTACTTC. Protein: CAISESSYEQYF.

In this sample, this clone turned up once. V is TRBV27 and J is TRBJ2-7; D gene ambiguous. Deletions cut 0 bases from V and 2 bases from J, with 14 bases between. Per the germline V gene, CDR1 is MNHEY and CDR2 is SMNVEV (reference sequence). The CDR3 has 16 residues. The DNA of the CDR3 is TGTGCCAGCAGTTTATCCTCAGCTTATATCGCCTACGAGCAGTACTTC. It yields the protein CASSLSSAYIAYEQYF.

The table lists this clone with a count of one. The chain links TRBV10-3 to TRBJ2-3; unclear D gene. Germline V gene lookup returns CDR1 ENHRY and CDR2 SYGVKD. With 6 bases removed from V and 0 bases from J, the gap between germline ends came to 13 bases. CDR3 length equals 15 residues. The CDR3, as DNA: TGTGCCATCAGCTTGGGTGACGCTAGCACAGATACGCAGTATTTT. Amino acids: CAISLGDASTDTQYF.

This chain joins TRBV4-1 and TRBJ1-5, with TRBD1 as a possible D gene (6 bases). V gave up 1 base and J gave up 4 bases, with 17 bases separating them. The CDR3 runs 17 residues. From germline, CDR1 is MGHRA and CDR2 YSYEKL. CDR3 protein: CASSQVVGGSPNQPQHF. CDR3 nucleotide sequence: TGCGCCAGCAGCCAAGTAGTCGGGGGCAGCCCGAATCAGCCCCAGCATTTT.

This sequence joins TRBV28 and TRBJ1-4, with TRBD1 matching 11 bases. Germline CDR1 reads MDHEN; CDR2 reads SYDVKM. This CDR3 comprises 17 residues. V dropped 5 bases and J dropped 0; count of bases not matched to a gene: 5. In DNA form, the CDR3 reads TGTGCCAGCAGTCCACCGGGACAGGGGGCAACTAATGAAAAACTGTTTTTT. This sequence encodes CASSPPGQGATNEKLFF.